This T cell receptor (beta chain) was recovered during a study of beta chain features in type 1 diabetes. Study details: Sorted cells, some 110,000,000 in number, were examined across all samples.

Cell sorting via CD45RO/CCR7/CD25/CD127/CD95/CD27 was performed to obtain CD4+ naive, central memory, regulatory and stem cell-like memory cells. Investigators reverse transcribed all isolated RNA, so they sequenced expressed TCRB transcripts. Sequencing used immunoSEQ multiplex PCR; TCRdb keeps in-frame clones, though not all of them. The profile shows roughly 170,000 clones, less than 15% of them singletons. After removal of 2 bases from V and 4 bases from J, the junction contained 6 bases not matched to a gene. CDR1 is MNHEY, CDR2 SVGAGI, per germline. The CDR3 has 15 residues. Sequencing input: central memory CD4+ T cells from blood. This TCR came from a young woman in good health. This rearrangement joins TRBV6-5 to TRBJ2-5; 8 bases match TRBD2. The CDR3 DNA is TGTGCCAGCAGTTACGGGACTAGTAGGGGAGAGACCCAGTACTTC. It specifies CASSYGTSRGETQYF.